This T cell receptor beta chain was identified in a study of OX40 agonist ivuxolimab in advanced cancers. Study-wide results and caveats: Dosing at 0.1 to 3.0 mg/kg was accompanied by clonal expansion of CD4+ and CD8+ blood T cells by week 6.

Only in-frame clones appear in the TCRdb table, and some are missing; sequencing was by immunoSEQ multiplex PCR. The table lists approximately 75,000 clones, about nine tenths of them singletons. CDR3 size: 15 residues. Per germline, CDR1 WNHNN and CDR2 SYGVQD (reference sequence). V was clipped by 6 bases and J by 6 bases; unmatched bases: 8. As to this clone: Its specificity is unknown.

The chain employs TRBV10-1 and TRBJ2-3, with 11 bases fitting TRBD2. The starting material was CD4+ or CD8+ T cells sorted from blood, obtained in a trial of the OX40 agonist ivuxolimab. The TCR was taken from an adult with an advanced solid tumor such as melanoma, head and neck, liver or kidney cancer. CDR3 residues: CASSPTSGTDDTQYF. The CDR3 bases are TGCGCCAGCAGCCCGACTAGCGGGACGGATGATACGCAGTATTTT.